Below are 7 T cell receptor beta chains sequenced from a single sample in a study of post-analysis software for immune sequencing data. Study results and caveats: TRBV5-6, TRBV5-1 and TRBV20-1 were among roughly 5 TRBV segments more frequent in patients than controls.

Their antigens are not known. Unique molecular identifiers had been added to the TCR beta cDNA libraries. TCRdb called the PCR reads again in MiXCR, with one record for every CDR3 protein. The sample contains roughly 800,000 distinct CDR3 sequences, 25% to 30% of which appear only once. Sequences were obtained from blood. The origin of the receptors is a girl between 10 and 17 years old with multiple sclerosis.

This clonotype was seen more than once but under ten times. The chain is built from TRBV7-2 and TRBJ2-5, with 11 bases lining up with TRBD2. The germline gives CDR1 SGHTA, CDR2 FQGNSA. This CDR3 contains 16 residues. J gave up 4 bases and V 3 bases, and 7 bases lay outside the gene matches. CDR3 bases: TGTGCCAGCAGCTTCCGGCTAGCGGGAGGTGGAGAGACCCAGTACTTC. Its translation: CASSFRLAGGGETQYF.

In this sample, this clonotype turned up many times. V and J are TRBV12-3 or TRBV12-4 and TRBJ2-7, with D possibly called TRBD1 or TRBD2 (6 bases each). V was cut by 4 bases and J by 6 bases, with 16 bases left in between. The CDR3 is 14 residues long. CDR3 residues: CASSSLVGGAEQYF. The CDR3 DNA reads TGTGCCAGCAGTTCCCTGGTGGGGGGCGCCGAGCAGTACTTC.

This clonotype was observed a few times. This chain uses TRBV7-9 with TRBJ1-1; possible D gene TRBD1, 5 bases. Trimming left V 0 bases short and J 3 bases short, with 11 bases between. Per germline, CDR1 SEHNR and CDR2 FQNEAQ (reference sequence). The CDR3 consists of 15 residues. In DNA form, the CDR3 reads TGTGCCAGCAGCTTAGCGCGGGGGATGGACACTGAAGCTTTCTTT. Translation: CASSLARGMDTEAFF.

Only a few counts were recorded for this clonotype. The J gene is TRBJ2-1, the V gene TRBV7-9; D might be TRBD1 or TRBD2, each matching 6 bases. The CDR3 loop spans 12 amino acids. V shed 5 bases and J shed 9 bases, with 11 bases lying between them. Germline assignment: CDR1 SEHNR and CDR2 FQNEAQ (reference sequence). The CDR3 coding sequence is TGTGCCAGCAGCCCCAAGGGGGGTGAGCAGTTCTTC. This codes for CASSPKGGEQFF.

The J gene is TRBJ2-7, the V gene TRBV28; D gene ambiguous. Germline values: CDR1 MDHEN, CDR2 SYDVKM. There are 13 residues in the CDR3. The CDR3 here is CASSEPSHYEQYF. CDR3 nucleotide sequence: TGTGCTTCAAGCGAACCATCCCACTACGAGCAGTACTTC.

This clonotype has a handful of counts. The rearrangement uses TRBV10-3 and TRBJ2-1; the D gene is possibly TRBD2 (5 bases). The CDR3 is 18 amino acids. V was cut by 5 bases and J by 0 bases, with 20 bases left in between. CDR1 and CDR2 (germline): ENHRY, SYGVKD. The CDR3 region is CAISSNQLRESSYNEQFF. The CDR3 DNA follows: TGTGCCATCAGTAGTAATCAACTCCGGGAAAGCTCCTACAATGAGCAGTTCTTC.

The V gene is TRBV20-1, the J gene TRBJ1-4, with D possibly being TRBD1 (6 bases). Germline V CDR1 and CDR2: DFQATT, SNEGSKA (reference sequence). Trimming removed 3 bases from V and 8 bases from J, with 22 bases in between. This CDR3 region has 16 residues. The CDR3 protein is CSARSPEQGGREKLFF. CDR3 coding DNA: TGCAGTGCTAGGAGCCCAGAACAGGGAGGCCGCGAAAAACTGTTTTTT.